This entry lists 20 T cell receptor beta chains sequenced from one sample in a study of T cell changes during pregnancy in multiple sclerosis. The repertoire was sequenced with immunoSEQ multiplex PCR; TCRdb's copy has only in-frame clones and lacks some. The sample has about 27,000 clones, roughly 89% seen once. The material was CD8+ T cells from peripheral blood mononuclear cells, obtained in the second trimester of pregnancy. The source is a female donor with multiple sclerosis, enrolled in a pregnancy study.

Within the sample, this clone is medium-sized (0.01 to 0.1%). The V and J genes are TRBV4-2 and TRBJ1-1; 7 bases agree with TRBD1. V lost 1 base and J lost 7; bases outside the gene matches: 3. The CDR3 runs 13 residues. From germline, CDR1 is LGHNA and CDR2 YNFKEQ. CDR3 nucleotides: TGTGCCAGCAGCCAAGGACAGGGTGATGAAGCTTTCTTT. Translated: CASSQGQGDEAFF.

The chain is built from TRBV28 and TRBJ2-1, with D unresolved. The CDR3 extends over 15 amino acids. CDR1 is MDHEN, CDR2 SYDVKM, per germline. V lost 2 bases to trimming and J lost 6 bases, with 14 bases between them. The CDR3 DNA is TGTGCCAGCAGTTTAAGAGGTCAGAGCCCCAATGAGCAGTTCTTC. This encodes CASSLRGQSPNEQFF.

V gene TRBV28 combines with J gene TRBJ1-5; D remains unclear. Germline loops: CDR1 MDHEN, CDR2 SYDVKM. V was clipped by 3 bases and J by 7 bases, with 4 bases between them. This CDR3 has 11 amino acids. CDR3 loop: CASSFRQPQHF. CDR3 sequence (DNA): TGTGCCAGCAGTTTCAGACAGCCCCAGCATTTT.

CDR3 DNA: TGTGCCAGCAGTCCCCCGGACGGGGTACCCTACGAGCAGTACTTC. Translated, it gives CASSPPDGVPYEQYF. The J gene is TRBJ2-7, the V gene TRBV28, with D possibly being TRBD2 (5 bases). V gave up 5 bases and J gave up 2 bases, with 16 bases separating them. Germline V gives CDR1 MDHEN, CDR2 SYDVKM. The length of the CDR3 is 15 residues.

The chain uses TRBV6-1 and TRBJ2-7, with 7 bases matching TRBD1. Germline V gene lookup returns CDR1 MNHNS and CDR2 SASEGT. The CDR3 runs to 12 residues. V dropped 6 bases and J dropped 1; count of bases not matched to a gene: 0. The CDR3 sequence is CASRGQSYEQYF. The CDR3 DNA follows: TGTGCCAGCAGGGGACAGTCCTACGAGCAGTACTTC.

In this sample, this clone turned up once. The gene calls are TRBV15 and TRBJ1-5; D might be TRBD1 (5 bases). Trimming removed 5 bases from V and 4 bases from J, with 9 bases in between. The CDR3 contains 13 residues. CDR1 LNHNV and CDR2 YYDKDF come from the germline V gene (reference sequence). The CDR3, as DNA: TGTGCCACCAGCGCCGGACATAATCAGCCCCAGCATTTT. It yields the protein CATSAGHNQPQHF.

The chain combines TRBV29-1 with TRBJ2-7, with TRBD1 as a possible D gene (6 bases). This CDR3 comprises 11 residues. Germline V gene sequence: CDR1 SQVTM, CDR2 ANQGSEA. Trimming pared 2 bases from V and 6 bases from J, leaving 8 bases between. In DNA form, the CDR3 reads TGCAGCGTTGAAAGGGGGTTCGAGCAGTACTTC. It is translated as CSVERGFEQYF.

The chain couples TRBV27 to TRBJ2-7; tentatively, D is TRBD2 (6 bases). Germline values: CDR1 MNHEY, CDR2 SMNVEV (reference sequence). The CDR3 runs 15 residues. Trimming left V 2 bases short and J 4 bases short, with 15 bases between. CDR3 in amino acids: CASSLRWGGGYEQYF. As DNA, the CDR3 is TGTGCCAGCAGTTTACGGTGGGGAGGAGGGTACGAGCAGTACTTC.

The V call is TRBV27, the J call TRBJ2-1; TRBD2 is a possible D gene (6 bases). The length of the CDR3 is 15 residues. The V gene lost 3 bases and the J gene lost 0 bases, with 9 bases spanning the gap. Germline lookup yields CDR1 MNHEY and CDR2 SMNVEV (reference sequence). The CDR3 here is CASSLVGGSYNEQFF. Written as DNA, the CDR3 is TGTGCCAGCAGTTTGGTCGGGGGCTCCTACAATGAGCAGTTCTTC.

The chain is built from TRBV4-3 and TRBJ1-1; D perhaps matches TRBD1 (6 bases). V lost 0 bases, J lost 5 bases, and 19 bases lay in between. The CDR3 has 17 residues. Looked up from germline, CDR1 is LGHNA and CDR2 is YSLEER. The CDR3 bases are TGCGCCAGCAGCCAAGATTCTGGCGGGGGGCGGCAAACTGAAGCTTTCTTT. It is translated as CASSQDSGGGRQTEAFF.

CDR3 loop: CASSYSSYNEQFF. As DNA, the CDR3 is TGTGCCAGCAGCTACAGCTCCTACAATGAGCAGTTCTTC. The V call is TRBV27, the J call TRBJ2-1; D remains unclear. Germline V gene sequence: CDR1 MNHEY, CDR2 SMNVEV (reference sequence). This CDR3 contains 13 residues. V was shortened by 6 bases and J by 0 bases, with 6 bases between the two germline ends.

The chain employs TRBV5-4 and TRBJ2-5; TRBD2 might be the D (5 bases). The CDR3 length is 13 residues. Trimming stripped 0 bases from V and 7 bases from J, with 10 bases between. From germline, CDR1 is SGHNT and CDR2 YYREEE (reference sequence). The CDR3 spells CASSLGGWATQYF. The CDR3 region has the DNA TGTGCCAGCAGCTTGGGCGGGTGGGCGACCCAGTACTTC.

V is TRBV5-5 and J is TRBJ1-4, with D tentatively TRBD1 (5 bases). Germline CDR1 is SGHKS and CDR2 is YYEKEE (reference sequence). V lost 4 bases and J lost 5, with 21 bases in between. The CDR3 runs to 17 residues. In DNA form, the CDR3 reads TGTGCCAGCAGCGCGAACAGCGCTGCAGGGTTAAATGAAAAACTGTTTTTT. Protein: CASSANSAAGLNEKLFF.

The rearrangement links TRBV28 to TRBJ2-3; D remains unclear. The V and J ends lost 6 bases and 3 bases respectively, with 7 bases between them. The CDR3 has 12 residues. In germline, CDR1 is MDHEN, CDR2 SYDVKM. Here the CDR3 reads CASSLPTDTQYF. CDR3 DNA sequence: TGTGCCAGCAGCCTCCCGACAGATACGCAGTATTTT.

This clone was detected once. This chain joins TRBV7-2 and TRBJ1-2; 8 bases match TRBD1. Losses at the gene ends were 5 bases for V and 4 bases for J; bases not matched to a gene: 3. CDR1 is SGHTA and CDR2 is FQGNSA in the germline V gene. The CDR3 loop spans 13 amino acids. CDR3 nucleotide sequence: TGTGCCAGCAGCCTGGGACAGGTCTATGGCTACACCTTC. It codes for CASSLGQVYGYTF.

This clone is medium-sized in the sample. The rearrangement links TRBV7-6 to TRBJ2-7, with D possibly TRBD2 on 7 matching bases. The length of the CDR3 is 17 residues. Germline V CDR1 and CDR2: SGHVS, FNYEAQ. V was pared by 2 bases and J by 3 bases, with 20 bases between. CDR3 amino acids: CASSLYGRGGTIYEQYF. CDR3 nucleotide sequence: TGTGCCAGCAGCTTATACGGCAGGGGAGGGACTATCTACGAGCAGTACTTC.

This CDR3 reads CASSMRISYEQYF. DNA for the CDR3: TGTGCCAGTAGTATGAGGATATCCTACGAGCAGTACTTC. The rearrangement joins TRBV19 to TRBJ2-7; D is unresolved. The germline CDR1 and CDR2 sequences are LNHDA and SQIVND (reference sequence). The CDR3 has 13 amino acids. The germline V and J ends were trimmed by 3 bases and 1 base, with 7 bases remaining between them.

The chain combines TRBV9 with TRBJ2-1, with D possibly matching TRBD2 (6 bases). Germline CDR1 SGDLS, CDR2 YYNGEE. The germline V and J ends were trimmed by 3 bases and 3 bases, with 16 bases remaining between them. The CDR3 runs 16 residues. As DNA, the CDR3 is TGTGCCAGCAGCGGGCGGGATATGTCGAGCTACAATGAGCAGTTCTTC. Its translation: CASSGRDMSSYNEQFF. The whole variable domain, filled in from reference TRBV9 and TRBJ2-1, reads DSGVTQTPKHLITATGQRVTLRCSPRSGDLSVYWYQQSLDQGLQFLIQYYNGEERAKGNILERFSAQQFPDLHSELNLSSLELGDSALYFCASSGRDMSSYNEQFFGPGTRLTVL.

V usage is TRBV29-1 and J usage is TRBJ1-1; TRBD1 is a possible D gene (5 bases). V lost 3 bases to trimming and J lost 2 bases, with 13 bases between them. The CDR3 has 14 amino acids. Germline loops: CDR1 SQVTM, CDR2 ANQGSEA. The CDR3 protein is CSVDPGQGNTEAFF. In nucleotides, the CDR3 is TGCAGCGTTGACCCCGGTCAGGGTAACACTGAAGCTTTCTTT.

The V call is TRBV5-1, the J call TRBJ2-2; D unresolved. V lost 2 bases to trimming and J lost 6 bases, with 8 bases between them. This CDR3 has 13 amino acids. Germline V gene sequence: CDR1 SGHRS, CDR2 YFSETQ. The CDR3 DNA reads as TGCGCCAGCAGCTTACCCAGGCCCGGGGAGCTGTTTTTT. Translation: CASSLPRPGELFF.